The clone carrying this T cell receptor (beta chain) was observed once. As yet, its antigen is unknown. The data are from a study of cytomegalovirus exposure and HLA in healthy donors. At the time of sampling, donors were nominally healthy, though unrecorded immune exposures were likely. Study-wide points: A later analysis reportedly found fewer N-insertions in an Asian-associated ancestry cluster than the roughly 700-donor mean. For presence/absence analyses, sequencing depth was assumed to be roughly uniform across donors. For most TCR sequences rarity was the rule, although some public TCRs occurred in many donors.

With 60 Vbeta and 13 Jbeta primers, the PCR was carried out. Repertoires were generated with immunoSEQ multiplex PCR, while TCRdb's copy carries only in-frame clones and drops some. The sample has under 150,000 clones, over 70% seen once. CDR1 SGHAT and CDR2 FQNNGV come from the germline V gene. V was trimmed by 5 bases and J by 7 bases, leaving 14 bases between them. The CDR3 extends over 13 amino acids. This receptor was identified in a woman in her forties in good health and CMV-seropositive. The genes are TRBV11-2 and TRBJ2-5, with a weak D call TRBD1 (6 bases). Material: PBMCs. The CDR3 DNA sequence: TGTGCCAGCAGCCTGGACAGCCTGGGGACCCAGTACTTC. Translation gives CASSLDSLGTQYF. Full variable domain (rest looked up from reference TRBV11-2 and TRBJ2-5): EAGVAQSPRYKIIEKRQSVAFWCNPISGHATLYWYQQILGQGPKLLIQFQNNGVVDDSQLPKDRFSAERLKGVDSTLKIQPAKLEDSAVYLCASSLDSLGTQYFGPGTRLLVL.